This T cell receptor beta chain appears in the sequencing data of a study of prognosis after radiotherapy for stage I lung cancer. Study-level information: The study enrolled about a dozen men and several women as patients, aged roughly 53 to 84 with a median of around 70 years. As radiotherapy, SBRT was administered in 3 to 5 fractions with a biologically effective dose of at least 100 Gy.

This clonotype was seen ten or more times. Antigen: not known. A read error may produce the germline difference seen at one junction end. Findings and limits, study-wide: The study found that unique TCR clone counts fell after stereotactic body radiation therapy, median approximately 9,600 versus 7,200.

Genomic DNA yielded TCR beta CDR3, amplified by two-round multiplex PCR. First-round PCR employed TRBV- and TRBJ-specific primers for each gene. TCRdb re-derived calls from the multiplex PCR reads in MiXCR, one entry per CDR3 protein. Of approximately 35,000 distinct CDR3 sequences in the sample, around 30% are singletons; the top ten hold roughly 27%. Germline CDR1 is SSHAT and CDR2 is FNYEAQ (reference sequence). This CDR3 comprises 14 residues. The clonotype comes from a donor of 50 years or more with non-small cell lung cancer. The J gene is TRBJ2-3, the V gene TRBV7-7; TRBD1 aligns across 9 bases. The sequences come from PBMCs, collected before or after stereotactic body radiation therapy (not recorded which). DNA of the CDR3: TGTGCTAGCAGCCCCACAGGGGGCGCAGATACGCAGTATTTT. Translating it yields CASSPTGGADTQYF.